These 30 T cell receptor beta chains share one sample of origin, sequenced in a study of T cells after posttransplantation cyclophosphamide. Repertoires were generated with immunoSEQ multiplex PCR, while TCRdb's copy carries only in-frame clones and drops some. The sample lists approximately 47,000 clones; roughly 92% were seen once. The sequencing sample was made of PBMCs. The receptors stem from a woman in her forties or fifties in good health and a related stem cell transplant donor.

This clone was observed a single time. The gene calls are TRBV7-8 and TRBJ2-3, with TRBD2 identical over 9 bases. This CDR3 contains 16 residues. CDR1 and CDR2 (germline): SGHVS, FQNEAQ. V was pared by 5 bases and J by 3 bases, with 9 bases of the junction left unmatched. The CDR3 region has the DNA TGTGCCAGCAGCCTACCAGTAGCGGGGGAAACAGATACGCAGTATTTT. This sequence encodes CASSLPVAGETDTQYF.

The chain is built from TRBV15 and TRBJ1-5; D remains ambiguous. CDR1 and CDR2 from the germline V gene are LNHNV and YYDKDF (reference sequence). V shed 1 base and J shed 6 bases, with 19 bases lying between them. CDR3 size: 17 residues. The CDR3: CATSRVLGGRESQPQHF. The CDR3 coding sequence is TGTGCCACCAGCAGAGTCTTGGGCGGGAGGGAGAGTCAGCCCCAGCATTTT.

This chain connects TRBV2 to TRBJ2-1; 8 nucleotides line up with TRBD2. The V segment lost 10 bases and the J segment 7 bases; nucleotides outside the gene matches: 9. Germline values: CDR1 SNHLY, CDR2 FYNNEI. The CDR3 totals 13 residues. The CDR3 is CATGASGGNEQFF. The CDR3 nucleotides read TGTGCCACGGGGGCCAGCGGGGGAAATGAGCAGTTCTTC.

V gene TRBV29-1 combines with J gene TRBJ2-1; 7 bases are a match to TRBD1. Per the germline V gene, CDR1 is SQVTM and CDR2 is ANQGSEA. The CDR3 length is 12 residues. The J segment lost 10 bases and the V segment lost 6 bases, leaving 9 bases of the junction unmatched. This CDR3 reads CSVTPGQREQFF. As DNA, the CDR3 is TGCAGCGTAACCCCGGGACAGAGGGAGCAGTTCTTC.

J is TRBJ1-2 and V is TRBV5-6; 7 positions agree with TRBD1. The CDR3 is made up of 13 amino acids. V shed 4 bases, J shed 8 bases, and the junction held 8 bases outside the gene matches. Germline CDR1 SGHDT, CDR2 YYEEEE. CDR3 sequence reads: CASSLGRDRGYTF. CDR3 bases: TGTGCCAGCAGCCTCGGGAGGGACAGAGGCTACACCTTC.

The chain links TRBV7-8 to TRBJ1-4, with D perhaps matching TRBD1 (6 bases). CDR3 length: 17 amino acids. Looked up from germline, CDR1 is SGHVS and CDR2 is FQNEAQ. Trimming left V 3 bases short and J 3 bases short, with 17 bases between. The CDR3, as DNA: TGTGCCAGCAGCTTCTCACGGGGGGCCAAGGCTAATGAAAAACTGTTTTTT. This encodes CASSFSRGAKANEKLFF.

This CDR3 is CASSQDRRTYNEQFF. The DNA of the CDR3 is TGCGCCAGCAGCCAAGACAGGAGGACCTACAATGAGCAGTTCTTC. The chain uses TRBV4-1 and TRBJ2-1, with TRBD2 as a possible D gene (5 bases). The V end was cut by 0 bases, the J end by 2 bases, with 8 bases between. CDR3 length equals 15 residues. Looked up from germline, CDR1 is MGHRA and CDR2 is YSYEKL.

This clone was detected only once. This chain connects TRBV19 to TRBJ1-2, with 8 bases matching TRBD1. Trimming removed 5 bases from V and 3 bases from J; junction bases left unmatched: 14. The CDR3 sequence is 17 residues long. Per germline, CDR1 LNHDA and CDR2 SQIVND (reference sequence). CDR3 loop: CASSLLQGVTKDYGYTF. The CDR3 nucleotides are TGTGCCAGTAGTTTGTTACAGGGGGTGACCAAAGACTATGGCTACACCTTC.

The V gene is TRBV7-2, the J gene TRBJ1-2; possibly TRBD1 for D (5 bases). V gave up 7 bases and J gave up 4 bases, with 19 bases separating them. This CDR3 has 15 residues. Germline CDR1 is SGHTA and CDR2 is FQGNSA. CDR3 bases: TGTGCCAGCACCCAGGCGGGGGTATTTGGCTATGGCTACACCTTC. The encoded protein is CASTQAGVFGYGYTF.

The CDR3 DNA follows: TGTGCCAGTAGTTACACGCGACAGGGGTTTAAATATTATGGCTACACCTTC. It specifies CASSYTRQGFKYYGYTF. The chain recombines TRBV19 with TRBJ1-2, with TRBD1 matching over 8 bases. Trimming took 5 bases from V and 5 from J; bases not matched to a gene: 16. The CDR3 extends over 17 amino acids. Germline V CDR1 and CDR2: LNHDA, SQIVND (reference sequence).

V gene TRBV7-2 combines with J gene TRBJ2-7; maybe TRBD1 (7 bases). The germline gives CDR1 SGHTA, CDR2 FQGNSA. Trimming pared 2 bases from V and 6 bases from J, leaving 14 bases between. There are 14 residues in the CDR3. The chain's CDR3 is CASSLNRGGIEQYF. The CDR3 bases are TGTGCCAGCAGCTTAAACAGGGGAGGAATCGAGCAGTACTTC.

The chain joins TRBV6-1 to TRBJ1-2, with D uncertain. Trimming left V 4 bases short and J 4 bases short, with 10 bases between. Germline-derived CDR1 and CDR2 are MNHNS and SASEGT. The length of the CDR3 is 13 residues. CDR3 loop: CASSARAVYGYTF. The CDR3 DNA is TGTGCCAGCAGTGCAAGAGCGGTCTATGGCTACACCTTC.

In this sample, this clone turned up once. This chain connects TRBV11-2 to TRBJ2-7; 11 nucleotides match TRBD2. Germline V lookup: CDR1 SGHAT, CDR2 FQNNGV. With 4 bases clipped from V and 7 bases from J, the junction kept 9 bases outside the gene matches. This CDR3 is built from 15 residues. The CDR3 spells CASSSISGGAREQYF. The CDR3, as DNA: TGTGCCAGCAGCTCGATTAGCGGGGGGGCCAGGGAGCAGTACTTC.

The chain employs TRBV7-9 and TRBJ2-3; D is unresolved. The length of the CDR3 is 16 residues. V lost 8 bases, J lost 0 bases, and 18 bases lay in between. CDR1 is SEHNR, CDR2 FQNEAQ, per germline (reference sequence). The CDR3 DNA follows: TGTGCCAGCCCGCCCGGTGACACCGAAAGCACAGATACGCAGTATTTT. Its protein product is CASPPGDTESTDTQYF.

This clone appeared a single time. CDR3 nucleotide sequence: TGCAGCGTCGAATGGAGGCAGGGGGGAATCAATGAGCAGTTCTTC. Encoded protein: CSVEWRQGGINEQFF. V usage is TRBV29-1 and J usage is TRBJ2-1, with a possible D match to TRBD1 (7 bases). CDR1 is SQVTM, CDR2 ANQGSEA, per germline. The V end lost 6 bases, the J end lost 6 bases, and 21 bases lay between the germline ends. This CDR3 is 15 amino acids long.

The gene calls are TRBV7-8 and TRBJ2-1, with 9 nucleotides matching TRBD2. The CDR3 runs 15 residues. From germline, CDR1 is SGHVS and CDR2 FQNEAQ. Losses at the gene ends were 1 base for V and 4 bases for J; bases not matched to a gene: 2. CDR3 bases: TGTGCCAGCAGCTTAGTCGCGGGGGGGTACAATGAGCAGTTCTTC. Its protein is CASSLVAGGYNEQFF.

The chain uses TRBV7-2 and TRBJ2-7, with 9 bases lining up with TRBD2. V was pared by 8 bases and J by 3 bases, with 11 bases of the junction left unmatched. The germline V gene encodes CDR1 SGHTA and CDR2 FQGNSA. CDR3 length: 15 amino acids. The CDR3 reads CASGRTSDLFYEQYF. The CDR3 nucleotides read TGTGCCAGCGGCCGGACTAGCGACCTATTCTACGAGCAGTACTTC.

The chain uses TRBV27 and TRBJ1-2, with a possible D match to TRBD1 (6 bases). The CDR3 covers 13 residues. CDR1 and CDR2 from the germline V gene are MNHEY and SMNVEV (reference sequence). Trimming left V 9 bases short and J 2 bases short, with 13 bases between. CDR3 in DNA: TGTGCCAGTGGGTACAGGGAAAACTATGGCTACACCTTC. It is translated as CASGYRENYGYTF.

This chain's CDR3 is CASSQDVEEGSRREQYF. For the CDR3, the DNA is TGCGCCAGCAGCCAAGATGTGGAGGAGGGGAGTCGACGCGAGCAGTACTTC. The genes are TRBV4-1 and TRBJ2-7, with D perhaps matching TRBD2 (6 bases). Deletions cut 0 bases from V and 6 bases from J, with 21 bases between. The CDR3 loop spans 17 amino acids. The germline gives CDR1 MGHRA, CDR2 YSYEKL.

This chain links TRBV19 with TRBJ2-1; D might be TRBD2 (6 bases). The CDR3 totals 15 residues. Per the germline V gene, CDR1 is LNHDA and CDR2 is SQIVND (reference sequence). Trimming took off 5 bases at V and 3 bases at J, with 14 bases between the two ends. The CDR3 region is CASSSAGSNYNEQFF. In DNA form, the CDR3 reads TGTGCCAGTAGTTCTGCCGGGAGTAACTACAATGAGCAGTTCTTC.

The V gene is TRBV6-5, the J gene TRBJ1-2; possible D gene TRBD1, 5 bases. There are 14 residues in the CDR3. The V gene lost 9 bases and the J gene lost 3 bases, with 17 bases spanning the gap. Germline-derived CDR1 and CDR2 are MNHEY and SVGAGI. The CDR3 sequence is CASRHRQGDYGYTF. CDR3 in DNA: TGTGCCAGTAGGCACCGGCAGGGCGACTATGGCTACACCTTC.

The chain carries TRBV7-2 and TRBJ2-3, with D tentatively TRBD2 (6 bases). The CDR3 totals 17 residues. The germline gives CDR1 SGHTA, CDR2 FQGNSA. The germline V and J ends were trimmed by 5 bases and 4 bases, with 22 bases remaining between them. In nucleotides, the CDR3 is TGTGCCAGCAGCCACTCCCGGGGACTGGGATCAGCAGATACGCAGTATTTT. Protein product: CASSHSRGLGSADTQYF.

The chain recombines TRBV2 with TRBJ1-4; 11 bases line up with TRBD1. The trim removed 7 bases at V and 4 bases at J, leaving 5 bases unmatched. The CDR3 loop spans 15 amino acids. The germline V gene encodes CDR1 SNHLY and CDR2 FYNNEI. CDR3 region: CASTPDRGLNEKLFF. The DNA of the CDR3 is TGTGCCAGCACCCCGGACAGGGGGCTTAATGAAAAACTGTTTTTT.

J is TRBJ2-7 and V is TRBV4-2; TRBD2 agrees at 9 bases. The junction had 11 bases not matched to a gene; V was cut back by 1 base and J by 7 bases. CDR3 size: 16 residues. In germline, CDR1 is LGHNA, CDR2 YNFKEQ. Here the CDR3 reads CASSQGLAGGPEEQYF. The CDR3, as DNA: TGTGCCAGCAGCCAAGGTCTGGCGGGAGGGCCGGAGGAGCAGTACTTC.

The chain has TRBV6-1 and TRBJ1-5, with D uncertain. CDR1 and CDR2 (germline): MNHNS, SASEGT. This CDR3 has 16 amino acids. With 1 base removed from V and 7 bases from J, the gap between germline ends came to 17 bases. The CDR3 bases are TGTGCCAGCAGTGAAGTGAAGGACTCATTGGGGCAGCCCCAGCATTTT. Its translation is CASSEVKDSLGQPQHF.

V and J are TRBV27 and TRBJ1-1; maybe TRBD1 (6 bases). Trimming cost V 0 bases and J 1 base, with 9 bases left between them. This CDR3 has 15 residues. CDR1 and CDR2 (germline): MNHEY, SMNVEV (reference sequence). The CDR3 coding sequence is TGTGCCAGCAGTTTATCCCGACAGGAGAACACTGAAGCTTTCTTT. It is translated as CASSLSRQENTEAFF.

The V call is TRBV19, the J call TRBJ2-5; TRBD1 is a possible D gene (6 bases). Germline-derived CDR1 and CDR2 are LNHDA and SQIVND (reference sequence). The CDR3 has 14 residues. The ends were cut back, 5 bases at V and 4 bases at J, with 14 bases in the middle. The CDR3 loop reads CASSFLGAGETQYF. CDR3 bases: TGTGCCAGTAGTTTCCTGGGGGCGGGAGAGACCCAGTACTTC.

The rearrangement links TRBV19 to TRBJ1-6, with 7 nucleotides matching TRBD1. Germline trimming cut 7 bases from V and 3 bases from J; bases unmatched to any gene: 3. Germline V CDR1 and CDR2: LNHDA, SQIVND (reference sequence). CDR3 size: 14 residues. The CDR3, as DNA: TGTGCCAGTAATTCAGGGGGCTATAATTCACCCCTCCACTTT. It translates to CASNSGGYNSPLHF.

V is TRBV28 and J is TRBJ1-2; D is perhaps TRBD1 (6 bases). Trimming removed 6 bases from V and 7 bases from J, with 12 bases in between. The CDR3 spans 12 residues. Germline V lookup: CDR1 MDHEN, CDR2 SYDVKM. This CDR3 reads CASSSGTFGYTF. For the CDR3, the DNA is TGTGCCAGCAGCTCTGGGACATTTGGCTACACCTTC.

This chain links TRBV5-8 with TRBJ2-7, with a weak D call TRBD2 (7 bases). Trimming removed 3 bases at V and 2 bases at J, with 12 bases between. Germline V gene sequence: CDR1 SGHTS, CDR2 YDEGEE. The CDR3 covers 14 residues. CDR3 residues: CASSSQGRAYEQYF. The CDR3 DNA reads TGTGCCAGCAGCTCTCAGGGGAGGGCCTACGAGCAGTACTTC.